The clone carrying this TCR beta chain has just one count. For CDR3 and TCR beta VDJ profiling, genomic DNA was the template used. In TCRdb, the reads were re-called with MiXCR into one record per CDR3 protein. The table includes 150,000 to 200,000 distinct CDR3 sequences, around 50% detected once. Individuals selected for sequencing had exhibited CD8+CD57+ cell expansion on flow cytometry. CDR1 and CDR2 (germline): SQVTM, ANQGSEA. The V end lost 7 bases, the J end lost 1 base, and 11 bases lay between the germline ends. The CDR3 spans 13 residues. This specimen comes from a study of CD8+CD57+ T cells in acquired aplastic anemia. Study context: Recorded DNA amounts for sorted CD4+ and CD8+ cells had an average of around 3 ug.

The sample comprised sorted CD4+, CD8+, or CD8+CD57+ T cells (not recorded which) from PBMCs. The chain employs TRBV29-1 and TRBJ2-1; D possibly corresponds to TRBD1 (7 bases). The clonotype originates from a human donor with aplastic anemia. The CDR3 DNA follows: TGCAGCGGACAGGGACTTTCCTACAATGAGCAGTTCTTC. This translates into CSGQGLSYNEQFF.